The rows below give T cell receptor beta chains drawn from one sample of a study of vaccination and CD4 T cells after COVID-19. One entry per CDR3 protein results from TCRdb running MiXCR on the PCR reads. Of about 24,000 distinct CDR3 sequences listed, about two fifths are singletons. No antigen has been identified for these receptors. Material: CD4+ T cells from blood, cultured in vitro, obtained about 7 months after SARS-CoV-2 vaccination. These receptors came from a human donor who had recovered from COVID-19. The CDR3 runs from the conserved cysteine through the conserved F or W. The D gene is left open where the match is weak. Expanded clones are given a class, and other clones once, few, many or no size at all.

J gene: TRBJ1-5
V gene: TRBV28
D gene: -
clone size: few
CDR3 DNA: TGTGCCAGCAGTTTATCGGCGGGGGGTAATCAGCCCCAGCATTTT
CDR3 protein: CASSLSAGGNQPQHF

J gene: TRBJ2-5
V gene: TRBV2
D gene: TRBD1
clone size: -
CDR3 DNA: TGTGCCAGCAGCTTGCAGGGGGCCCAAGAGACCCAGTACTTC
CDR3 protein: CASSLQGAQETQYF

J gene: TRBJ2-2
V gene: TRBV4-1
D gene: -
clone size: -
CDR3 DNA: TGCGCCAGCAGCCAAGATATGGGCCGGGAGCTGTTTTTT
CDR3 protein: CASSQDMGRELFF

J gene: TRBJ1-5
V gene: TRBV7-2
D gene: -
clone size: few
CDR3 DNA: TGTGCCAGCAGCCCTTCTAGCAATCAGCCCCAGCATTTT
CDR3 protein: CASSPSSNQPQHF

J gene: TRBJ2-7
V gene: TRBV6-2/TRBV6-3
D gene: TRBD2
clone size: -
CDR3 DNA: TGTGCCAGCGGAGAAGTCGCGGGAGGACGGAGCTACGAGCAGTACTTC
CDR3 protein: CASGEVAGGRSYEQYF

J gene: TRBJ1-2
V gene: TRBV28
D gene: -
clone size: -
CDR3 DNA: TGTGCCAGCAGTTTCGGATCCTATGGCTACACCTTC
CDR3 protein: CASSFGSYGYTF

J gene: TRBJ2-7
V gene: TRBV6-1
D gene: -
clone size: -
CDR3 DNA: TGTGCCAGCAGTGAGGGTTTCACCTACGAGCAGTACTTC
CDR3 protein: CASSEGFTYEQYF

J gene: TRBJ1-2
V gene: TRBV20-1
D gene: -
clone size: few
CDR3 DNA: TGCAGTGCTTACGGGATCGGCTACACCTTC
CDR3 protein: CSAYGIGYTF

J gene: TRBJ2-5
V gene: TRBV5-4
D gene: -
clone size: -
CDR3 DNA: TGTGCCAGCAGCTTGGACCCCTCGAACCAAGAGACCCAGTACTTC
CDR3 protein: CASSLDPSNQETQYF

J gene: TRBJ2-7
V gene: TRBV2
D gene: TRBD2
clone size: few
CDR3 DNA: TGTGCCAGCAGTTTCGCGGGAGGCAGTGACGAGCAGTACTTC
CDR3 protein: CASSFAGGSDEQYF

J gene: TRBJ2-2
V gene: TRBV20-1
D gene: TRBD2
clone size: -
CDR3 DNA: TGCAGTGCCTTCCCCGGGACTAGCGGGGCCGGGGAGCTGTTTTTT
CDR3 protein: CSAFPGTSGAGELFF

J gene: TRBJ1-3
V gene: TRBV12-3/TRBV12-4
D gene: -
clone size: -
CDR3 DNA: TGTGCCAGCGGCCAGAACGGAGGGGGAAACACCATATATTTT
CDR3 protein: CASGQNGGGNTIYF

J gene: TRBJ2-7
V gene: TRBV6-2/TRBV6-3
D gene: TRBD1
clone size: -
CDR3 DNA: TGTGCCAGCAGTTCCAGGGGACAGGGGGCCCCCTACGAGCAGTACTTC
CDR3 protein: CASSSRGQGAPYEQYF

J gene: TRBJ1-6
V gene: TRBV28
D gene: -
clone size: -
CDR3 DNA: TGTGTCAGCAGCCCAGCCCTAGGGCCGTCCTATAATTCACCCCTCCACTTT
CDR3 protein: CVSSPALGPSYNSPLHF

J gene: TRBJ1-2
V gene: TRBV27
D gene: TRBD1
clone size: -
CDR3 DNA: TGTGCCAGCAGTCGGGGGACAGGTACCCCCTATGGCTACACCTTC
CDR3 protein: CASSRGTGTPYGYTF

J gene: TRBJ1-2
V gene: TRBV6-1
D gene: -
clone size: few
CDR3 DNA: TGTGCCAGCAGGGCCGACAGGACTCAGCCATACACCTTC
CDR3 protein: CASRADRTQPYTF

J gene: TRBJ2-3
V gene: TRBV24-1
D gene: -
clone size: -
CDR3 DNA: TGTGCCACCAGTGATCCCCGTGGCTCCCCAGATACGCAGTATTTT
CDR3 protein: CATSDPRGSPDTQYF

J gene: TRBJ2-3
V gene: TRBV24-1
D gene: -
clone size: -
CDR3 DNA: TGTGCCACCAGTGATCCTCGCTTAGGTACGCAGTATTTT
CDR3 protein: CATSDPRLGTQYF

J gene: TRBJ2-5
V gene: TRBV12-3/TRBV12-4
D gene: TRBD2
clone size: -
CDR3 DNA: TGTGCCAGCAGTTTATTAGCGGGCTTCGGGGAGACCCAGTACTTC
CDR3 protein: CASSLLAGFGETQYF

J gene: TRBJ1-5
V gene: TRBV6-1
D gene: -
clone size: -
CDR3 DNA: TGTGCCAGCAGAGACAGTCCCAATCAGCCCCAGCATTTT
CDR3 protein: CASRDSPNQPQHF

J gene: TRBJ2-5
V gene: TRBV20-1
D gene: TRBD2
clone size: few
CDR3 DNA: TGCAGTGCTAGAGTGAAAGTAGGACTAGCGATGGAGACCCAGTACTTC
CDR3 protein: CSARVKVGLAMETQYF

J gene: TRBJ1-5
V gene: TRBV20-1
D gene: -
clone size: few
CDR3 DNA: TGCAGTGCTAGTTCCAGGGGCAATCAGCCCCAGCATTTT
CDR3 protein: CSASSRGNQPQHF

J gene: TRBJ2-5
V gene: TRBV5-8
D gene: -
clone size: -
CDR3 DNA: TGTGCCAGCAGCCTTAACTTGGAGACCCAGTACTTC
CDR3 protein: CASSLNLETQYF

J gene: TRBJ1-2
V gene: TRBV6-5
D gene: -
clone size: few
CDR3 DNA: TGTGCCAGCAGTTACCGGTATACAGCTAACTATGGCTACACCTTC
CDR3 protein: CASSYRYTANYGYTF

J gene: TRBJ1-2
V gene: TRBV6-1
D gene: TRBD1
clone size: few
CDR3 DNA: TGTGCCAGCAGCCTGACAGGGATCCACTATGGCTACACCTTC
CDR3 protein: CASSLTGIHYGYTF

J gene: TRBJ2-3
V gene: TRBV20-1
D gene: -
clone size: -
CDR3 DNA: TGCAGTGCTAGAGTCAGAAGCACAGATACGCAGTATTTT
CDR3 protein: CSARVRSTDTQYF

J gene: TRBJ2-5
V gene: TRBV20-1
D gene: TRBD2
clone size: few
CDR3 DNA: TGCAGTGCATGGGGACTAGCGGGAGACGAGACCCAGTACTTC
CDR3 protein: CSAWGLAGDETQYF

J gene: TRBJ2-3
V gene: TRBV6-4
D gene: TRBD2
clone size: -
CDR3 DNA: TGTGCCAGCAGTGATTCTAGCGGGGGGGGTGAAGATACGCAGTATTTT
CDR3 protein: CASSDSSGGGEDTQYF

J gene: TRBJ2-1
V gene: TRBV5-6
D gene: -
clone size: -
CDR3 DNA: TGTGCCAGCAGCTTTCGGACCCGGTCCGGTGAGCAGTTCTTC
CDR3 protein: CASSFRTRSGEQFF

J gene: TRBJ2-5
V gene: TRBV7-2
D gene: -
clone size: few
CDR3 DNA: TGTGCCAGCAGCTTATCCAGGGGACAAGAGACCCAGTACTTC
CDR3 protein: CASSLSRGQETQYF

J gene: TRBJ1-2
V gene: TRBV4-2
D gene: -
clone size: -
CDR3 DNA: TGTGCCAGCAGCCACAAAACAAACCCGAGAGCCCTGAGGCATGGCTACACCTTC
CDR3 protein: CASSHKTNPRALRHGYTF

J gene: TRBJ1-5
V gene: TRBV10-3
D gene: TRBD1
clone size: -
CDR3 DNA: TGTGCCATCAGTGGGGGGACAGGGGATCAGCCCCAGCATTTT
CDR3 protein: CAISGGTGDQPQHF

J gene: TRBJ2-3
V gene: TRBV20-1
D gene: TRBD1
clone size: -
CDR3 DNA: TGCAGTGCTGGTACAGGGGACACCACAGATACGCAGTATTTT
CDR3 protein: CSAGTGDTTDTQYF

J gene: TRBJ1-1
V gene: TRBV28
D gene: -
clone size: -
CDR3 DNA: TGTGCCAGCAGAAAGGCAGGGGACGTGAACACTGAAGCTTTCTTT
CDR3 protein: CASRKAGDVNTEAFF

J gene: TRBJ2-7
V gene: TRBV11-2
D gene: -
clone size: few
CDR3 DNA: TGTGCCAGCAGCAAATCCTACGAGCAGTACTTC
CDR3 protein: CASSKSYEQYF

J gene: TRBJ2-3
V gene: TRBV7-2
D gene: -
clone size: few
CDR3 DNA: TGTGCCAGCAGCCTGATGTCCCGGGACGTCACAGATACGCAGTATTTT
CDR3 protein: CASSLMSRDVTDTQYF

J gene: TRBJ1-6
V gene: TRBV7-8
D gene: -
clone size: -
CDR3 DNA: TGTGCCAGCAGGCCTTTGTGGACGGAGTCCTATAATTCACCCCTCCACTTT
CDR3 protein: CASRPLWTESYNSPLHF

J gene: TRBJ1-5
V gene: TRBV28
D gene: -
clone size: few
CDR3 DNA: TGTGCCAGGGGGGCGGATCAGCCCCAGCATTTT
CDR3 protein: CARGADQPQHF

J gene: TRBJ1-1
V gene: TRBV14
D gene: -
clone size: -
CDR3 DNA: TGTGCCAGCAGCCAAGCCAGTGAAGCTTTCTTT
CDR3 protein: CASSQASEAFF

J gene: TRBJ1-1
V gene: TRBV15
D gene: -
clone size: -
CDR3 DNA: TGTGCCACCAGCAGAGGGTTTGCAGGGAACACTGAAGCTTTCTTT
CDR3 protein: CATSRGFAGNTEAFF

J gene: TRBJ1-5
V gene: TRBV20-1
D gene: -
clone size: -
CDR3 DNA: TGCAGTGCTAGAGGGGCAGGCAACAATCAGCCCCAGCATTTT
CDR3 protein: CSARGAGNNQPQHF

J gene: TRBJ2-5
V gene: TRBV7-2
D gene: -
clone size: few
CDR3 DNA: TGTGCCAGCAGCTCCATCGGGAACAAACTTCAAGAGACCCAGTACTTC
CDR3 protein: CASSSIGNKLQETQYF

J gene: TRBJ2-3
V gene: TRBV18
D gene: TRBD2
clone size: -
CDR3 DNA: TGTGCCAGCACTAGCGGGAGCACAGATACGCAGTATTTT
CDR3 protein: CASTSGSTDTQYF

J gene: TRBJ1-1
V gene: TRBV18
D gene: TRBD1
clone size: -
CDR3 DNA: TGTGCCAGCTCAAAGGGGGCAGGCCGGGATGCTTTCTTT
CDR3 protein: CASSKGAGRDAFF

J gene: TRBJ1-5
V gene: TRBV28
D gene: -
clone size: -
CDR3 DNA: TGTGCCAGCAGCTATCTTGGGTTAAGGTCTAGCAATCAGCCCCAGCATTTT
CDR3 protein: CASSYLGLRSSNQPQHF

J gene: TRBJ2-1
V gene: TRBV20-1
D gene: -
clone size: -
CDR3 DNA: TGCAGTGCTAAAGTGTGGGCGCCAAATGAGCAGTTCTTC
CDR3 protein: CSAKVWAPNEQFF

J gene: TRBJ2-1
V gene: TRBV20-1
D gene: -
clone size: few
CDR3 DNA: TGCAGTGCTAGCGTGGGAAATGGTGAGCAGTTCTTC
CDR3 protein: CSASVGNGEQFF

J gene: TRBJ1-6
V gene: TRBV20-1
D gene: TRBD1
clone size: few
CDR3 DNA: TGCAGTGCCCTTACGGGACAGGGATATAATTCACCCCTCCACTTT
CDR3 protein: CSALTGQGYNSPLHF

J gene: TRBJ1-6
V gene: TRBV25-1
D gene: -
clone size: few
CDR3 DNA: TGTGCCAGCAGTGAGGTCGGGGTTTCACCCCTCCACTTT
CDR3 protein: CASSEVGVSPLHF

J gene: TRBJ2-1
V gene: TRBV6-1
D gene: -
clone size: -
CDR3 DNA: TGTGCCAGCAGTGAAGAAGGCCGGGACTGGAAGTTCTTC
CDR3 protein: CASSEEGRDWKFF

J gene: TRBJ2-5
V gene: TRBV20-1
D gene: TRBD2
clone size: -
CDR3 DNA: TGCAGTGCTAGCCCCCTAGCGGGATCTCAAGAGACCCAGTACTTC
CDR3 protein: CSASPLAGSQETQYF

J gene: TRBJ2-1
V gene: TRBV6-2/TRBV6-3
D gene: TRBD2
clone size: -
CDR3 DNA: TGTGCCAGCAGTTACCCACTAGCGAATGAGCAGTTCTTC
CDR3 protein: CASSYPLANEQFF

J gene: TRBJ1-1
V gene: TRBV7-3
D gene: TRBD1
clone size: -
CDR3 DNA: TGTGCCAGCAGCAGAACCGGGACAGGGGTCACTGAAGCTTTCTTT
CDR3 protein: CASSRTGTGVTEAFF

J gene: TRBJ1-5
V gene: TRBV20-1
D gene: -
clone size: few
CDR3 DNA: TGCAGTGCTAGAGACGCCGACCTTGTTGATCAGCCCCAGCATTTT
CDR3 protein: CSARDADLVDQPQHF